This entry lists 23 T cell receptor beta chains sequenced from one sample in a study of shared clonotypes between healthy human individuals. CD8 cells classed as naive were CD45RO-negative and positively selected for CCR7, excluding terminally differentiated effector memory CD45RA+ cells. Generated by immunoSEQ multiplex PCR, the TCRdb table keeps only in-frame clones and is missing some. The table shows around 1.9 million clones, with about 93% occurring only once. The specimen sequenced was naive CD8+ T cells from PBMCs. Receptor source: a man aged 18 to 29 in good health. Some clones in this sample may be carry-over from other donors' samples.

In this sample, this clone turned up once. The CDR3: CASSLDRAWNSNQPQHF. As DNA, the CDR3 is TGTGCCAGTAGCCTCGACAGGGCTTGGAATAGCAATCAGCCCCAGCATTTT. The chain has TRBV19 and TRBJ1-5, with TRBD1 matching 7 bases. Looked up from germline, CDR1 is LNHDA and CDR2 is SQIVND (reference sequence). The CDR3 has 17 residues. The V and J ends lost 6 bases and 0 bases, in that order; junction bases with no gene match: 11.

The chain has TRBV19 and TRBJ2-1; D could derive from TRBD1 or TRBD2 (6 bases each). The length of the CDR3 is 14 residues. Germline-derived CDR1 and CDR2 are LNHDA and SQIVND (reference sequence). The ends were cut back, 4 bases at V and 9 bases at J, with 16 bases in the middle. The CDR3 here is CASSRGDTLPEQFF. The CDR3 bases are TGTGCCAGTAGTAGGGGGGACACGTTACCTGAGCAGTTCTTC.

V is TRBV9 and J is TRBJ2-5, with 9 bases matching TRBD2. Germline CDR1 and CDR2: SGDLS and YYNGEE. There are 21 residues in the CDR3. The trim removed 0 bases at V and 2 bases at J, leaving 20 bases unmatched. The CDR3 loop is CASSVVPLGGGLAGNQETQYF. CDR3 nucleotide sequence: TGTGCCAGCAGCGTAGTCCCCCTCGGGGGTGGTCTAGCGGGAAATCAAGAGACCCAGTACTTC.

This chain links TRBV11-3 with TRBJ2-1, with 7 bases that match TRBD1. The V and J ends lost 5 bases and 9 bases, in that order; junction bases with no gene match: 16. CDR3 size: 16 residues. The V gene's germline CDR1 is SGHNT and CDR2 YENEEA. In DNA, the CDR3 is TGTGCCAGCAGCACCAGACAGGGAACCGGACTTGTTGAGCAGTTCTTC. Translated, it gives CASSTRQGTGLVEQFF.

J is TRBJ1-2 and V is TRBV7-3; the D is unclear. V lost 6 bases to trimming and J lost 5 bases, with 16 bases between them. Per the germline V gene, CDR1 is SGHTA and CDR2 is FQGTGA. The CDR3 extends over 14 amino acids. The CDR3 protein is CASRTEDKEYGYTF. The CDR3 coding sequence is TGTGCCAGCAGGACTGAAGACAAGGAATATGGCTACACCTTC.

The chain joins TRBV5-1 to TRBJ2-2; D gene ambiguous. The CDR3 has 11 residues. The germline V and J ends were trimmed by 4 bases and 7 bases, with 5 bases remaining between them. Germline V gene sequence: CDR1 SGHRS, CDR2 YFSETQ. CDR3 nucleotide sequence: TGCGCCAGCAGCCGCGTCGGGGAGCTGTTTTTT. Translation gives CASSRVGELFF.

The rearrangement joins TRBV9 to TRBJ1-4; D gene uncertain. Germline-derived CDR1 and CDR2 are SGDLS and YYNGEE. CDR3 length: 13 residues. Trimming left V 0 bases short and J 11 bases short, with 11 bases between. The CDR3: CASSVGPGGKLFF. The CDR3 DNA is TGTGCCAGCAGCGTAGGTCCAGGCGGCAAACTGTTTTTT.

The chain combines TRBV18 with TRBJ1-2, with a tentative D call TRBD1 (5 bases). The CDR3 sequence is 12 residues long. Per the germline V gene, CDR1 is KGHSH and CDR2 is LQKENI. V lost 6 bases to trimming and J lost 8 bases, with 13 bases between them. The CDR3 region is CASSGTEPGYTF. The CDR3 DNA sequence: TGTGCCAGCTCTGGGACGGAGCCCGGCTACACCTTC.

The J gene is TRBJ2-5, the V gene TRBV5-4; TRBD1 agrees at 8 bases. Germline V lookup: CDR1 SGHNT, CDR2 YYREEE (reference sequence). The CDR3 loop spans 15 amino acids. V shed 4 bases and J 4 bases; nucleotides not matched to a gene: 9. Written as DNA, the CDR3 is TGTGCCAGCAGCCCATGGACAGGGAACGGAGAGACCCAGTACTTC. Encoded protein: CASSPWTGNGETQYF.

The DNA of the CDR3 is TGCGCCAGCAGTGACAGATTAGCGAATCAGCCCCAGCATTTT. This sequence encodes CASSDRLANQPQHF. The rearrangement joins TRBV10-2 to TRBJ1-5; D uncertain. This CDR3 has 14 amino acids. In germline, CDR1 is WSHSY, CDR2 SAAADI. Trimming took 3 bases from V and 4 from J, leaving 10 bases between them.

This chain connects TRBV27 to TRBJ2-1; D is ambiguous. This CDR3 is 14 amino acids long. CDR1 MNHEY and CDR2 SMNVEV come from the germline V gene (reference sequence). Trimming removed 6 bases at V and 2 bases at J, with 11 bases between. The DNA for the CDR3 is TGTGCCAGCAGCCTGGACCGGACCTACAATGAGCAGTTCTTC. It is translated as CASSLDRTYNEQFF.

This clone was recorded only once. Additional DNA sequences in this sample encode the identical CDR3. The genes are TRBV7-9 and TRBJ2-7, with no clear D. The CDR3 runs to 13 residues. Germline V gene data show CDR1 as SEHNR and CDR2 as FQNEAQ (reference sequence). The V and J ends lost 0 bases and 3 bases respectively, with 6 bases between them. The CDR3 here is CASSLALDYEQYF. The CDR3 DNA sequence: TGTGCCAGCAGCTTAGCCTTAGACTACGAGCAGTACTTC.

As to this clone: Other nucleotide sequences in the sample specify the same CDR3. The rearrangement uses TRBV9 and TRBJ2-7; 8 bases are a match to TRBD2. Looked up from germline, CDR1 is SGDLS and CDR2 is YYNGEE. This CDR3 spans 14 amino acids. V was clipped by 5 bases and J by 2 bases; unmatched bases: 6. CDR3 bases: TGTGCCAGCAGTTCGGGGGGGCTCACCTACGAGCAGTACTTC. This translates into CASSSGGLTYEQYF. Looking up the rest from reference TRBV9 and TRBJ2-7 gives the full variable domain: DSGVTQTPKHLITATGQRVTLRCSPRSGDLSVYWYQQSLDQGLQFLIQYYNGEERAKGNILERFSAQQFPDLHSELNLSSLELGDSALYFCASSSGGLTYEQYFGPGTRLTVT.

The chain couples TRBV9 to TRBJ1-2; D perhaps matches TRBD1 (6 bases). Germline V gene data show CDR1 as SGDLS and CDR2 as YYNGEE. The CDR3 covers 13 residues. Trimming removed 2 bases from V and 7 bases from J, with 12 bases in between. DNA for the CDR3: TGTGCCAGCAGCGTTGGGGGGCCAAGTGGCTACACCTTC. Translation: CASSVGGPSGYTF.

This rearrangement joins TRBV4-1 to TRBJ2-7; 11 bases fit TRBD1. Trimming removed 4 bases from V and 7 bases from J; junction bases left unmatched: 6. The CDR3 loop spans 14 amino acids. In germline, CDR1 is MGHRA, CDR2 YSYEKL. The CDR3 coding sequence is TGCGCCAGCAGCCGACCCGGGACAGGGGGTGAGCAGTACTTC. This encodes CASSRPGTGGEQYF.

This chain joins TRBV7-2 and TRBJ2-1; TRBD2 is a possible D gene (5 bases). The germline V gene encodes CDR1 SGHTA and CDR2 FQGNSA. V dropped 5 bases and J dropped 0 bases, with 14 bases sitting between them. The CDR3 runs to 16 residues. The DNA of the CDR3 is TGTGCCAGCAGCCCCTTCAGGAGGAGCTCCTACAATGAGCAGTTCTTC. Translated, it gives CASSPFRRSSYNEQFF.

As regards this clone: The same CDR3 arises from other DNA sequences in this sample as well. The V and J genes are TRBV5-6 and TRBJ2-1, with D possibly being TRBD2 (5 bases). Trimming shortened V by 0 bases and J by 6 bases, and 7 bases separated the two germline ends. CDR1 is SGHDT and CDR2 is YYEEEE in the germline V gene. The CDR3 has 13 residues. CDR3 sequence: CASSLGTSNEQFF. For the CDR3, the DNA is TGTGCCAGCAGCTTGGGGACTTCCAATGAGCAGTTCTTC.

CDR3 amino acids: CASSIVGSTNEQFF. CDR3 in DNA: TGTGCCAGTAGTATTGTGGGATCAACCAATGAGCAGTTCTTC. The chain joins TRBV19 to TRBJ2-1, with D unclear. This CDR3 has 14 residues. Trimming stripped 3 bases from V and 6 bases from J, with 12 bases between. Per germline, CDR1 LNHDA and CDR2 SQIVND (reference sequence).

The V gene is TRBV27, the J gene TRBJ1-5; D might be TRBD1 (5 bases). Per germline, CDR1 MNHEY and CDR2 SMNVEV (reference sequence). V gave up 6 bases and J gave up 2 bases, with 17 bases separating them. This CDR3 has 16 residues. The CDR3 loop is CASRDRWGTGNQPQHF. Written as DNA, the CDR3 is TGTGCCAGCAGAGATCGCTGGGGGACCGGCAATCAGCCCCAGCATTTT.

This clone was seen a handful of times. Other DNA sequences in this specimen translate into the identical CDR3. V gene TRBV30 combines with J gene TRBJ1-1; D is unresolved. CDR1 and CDR2 from the germline V gene are GTSNPN and SVGIG (reference sequence). The V end was cut by 1 base, the J end by 0 bases, with 6 bases between. The CDR3 covers 13 residues. The CDR3 loop is CAWSDSLNTEAFF. The CDR3 nucleotides read TGTGCCTGGAGTGACAGCTTGAACACTGAAGCTTTCTTT.

The chain combines TRBV5-1 with TRBJ2-5; TRBD1 aligns across 9 bases. This CDR3 contains 13 residues. Germline V CDR1 and CDR2: SGHRS, YFSETQ. J gave up 5 bases and V 4 bases, and 3 bases lay outside the gene matches. As DNA, the CDR3 is TGCGCCAGCAGCCCGACAGGGGGGGAGACCCAGTACTTC. As protein: CASSPTGGETQYF.

The J gene is TRBJ2-3, the V gene TRBV28; 10 bases agree with TRBD2. This CDR3 comprises 15 residues. Trimming at V came to 7 bases and at J to 2 bases, leaving 6 bases not matched to a gene. Per germline, CDR1 MDHEN and CDR2 SYDVKM. The CDR3 region is CASKGLAEDTDTQYF. In DNA form, the CDR3 reads TGTGCCAGCAAAGGACTAGCGGAAGACACAGATACGCAGTATTTT.

The V gene is TRBV9, the J gene TRBJ1-2, with D perhaps TRBD1 (5 bases). CDR3 length: 13 residues. V lost 6 bases to trimming and J lost 4 bases, with 13 bases between them. Germline-derived CDR1 and CDR2 are SGDLS and YYNGEE. The CDR3 bases are TGTGCCAGCAACCTAGGGGCAGCCTATGGCTACACCTTC. It specifies CASNLGAAYGYTF.